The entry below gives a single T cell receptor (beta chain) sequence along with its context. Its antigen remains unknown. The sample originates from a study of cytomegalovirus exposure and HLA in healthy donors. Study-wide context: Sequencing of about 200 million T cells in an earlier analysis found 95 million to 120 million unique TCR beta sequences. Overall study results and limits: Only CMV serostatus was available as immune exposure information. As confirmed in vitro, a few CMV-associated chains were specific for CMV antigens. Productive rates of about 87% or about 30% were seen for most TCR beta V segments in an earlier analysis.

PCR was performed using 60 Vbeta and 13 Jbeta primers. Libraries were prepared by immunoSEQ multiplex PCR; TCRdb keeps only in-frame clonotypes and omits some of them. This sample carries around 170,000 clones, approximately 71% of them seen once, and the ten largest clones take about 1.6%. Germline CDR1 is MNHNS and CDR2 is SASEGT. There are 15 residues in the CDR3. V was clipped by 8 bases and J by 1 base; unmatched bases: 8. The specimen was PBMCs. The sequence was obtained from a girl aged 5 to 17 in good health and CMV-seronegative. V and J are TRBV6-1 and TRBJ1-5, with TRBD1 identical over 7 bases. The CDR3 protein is CASGRQGLSNQPQHF. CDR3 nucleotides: TGTGCCAGCGGGAGACAGGGTCTGAGCAATCAGCCCCAGCATTTT.